The sequence of this TCR beta chain was determined in a study of beta chain features in type 1 diabetes. V lost 4 bases and J 10 bases, leaving 10 bases between the germline ends. The CDR3 is made up of 11 amino acids. Looked up from germline, CDR1 is SGHNT and CDR2 is YENEEA. Whole-study results and caveats: When Type 1 diabetes patients were examined, their TCRB CDR3s proved moderately but significantly shorter in all four CD4+ subsets.

The table lists this clone with a count of one. Its antigen is still unknown. The entirety of the isolated RNA underwent reverse transcription, so expressed TCRB transcripts were sequenced. TCRdb's copy holds only in-frame clones and misses some; the assay was immunoSEQ multiplex PCR. Seen here are 85,000 to 110,000 clones, roughly 28% observed once, and the top ten hold under 0.55%. The chain uses TRBV11-3 and TRBJ1-1; D unresolved. The receptor's source is a woman younger than 30 with type 1 diabetes. The sequencing sample was made of central memory CD4+ T cells from blood. The CDR3 reads CASSSGFVAFF. The DNA of the CDR3 is TGTGCCAGCAGCTCGGGGTTTGTAGCTTTCTTT.